These T cell receptor beta chains were read from a single sample in a study of technical replicates of blood from several donors. The repertoire was sequenced with immunoSEQ multiplex PCR; TCRdb's copy has only in-frame clones and lacks some. The sample lists some 93,000 clones, around 95% occurring once. Source material: T cells isolated from PBMCs. These receptors all come from a human donor in good health. CDR3s leave out the opening cysteine and the closing phenylalanine or tryptophan. The order of the fields is V gene, J gene, CDR3 protein.

>TRBV6-1|TRBJ1-1
ASSDPRGDRHTLNTEAF
>TRBV5-1|TRBJ1-1
ASSSQGTEAF
>TRBV4-1|TRBJ2-5
ASSRGLAGTETQY
>TRBV7-8|TRBJ2-2
ASSLAPLAGTGELF
>TRBV6-5|TRBJ1-6
ASSYAEPTGNSPLH
>TRBV20-1|TRBJ2-7
SARLAYEQY
>TRBV11-3|TRBJ2-7
ASSGRDSAYEQY
>TRBV4-2|TRBJ2-5
ASSQTRDKKETQY
>TRBV5-5|TRBJ2-3
ASSFIYDTQY
>TRBV28|TRBJ1-5
ASSFISGQGVLTQH
>TRBV6-1|TRBJ1-4
ALWARNNEKLF
>TRBV6-6|TRBJ1-3
ASSLGQPSGNTIY
>TRBV7-9|TRBJ2-5
ASSLTGSGETQY
>TRBV20-1|TRBJ2-7
SALRAEQY
>TRBV10-3|TRBJ1-1
AISEGQGGKNTEAF
>TRBV6-1|TRBJ2-4
ASSGLAKNIQY
>TRBV28|TRBJ2-7
ASAVSHEQY
>TRBV28|TRBJ2-2
ASSGNTGELF
>TRBV29-1|TRBJ2-3
SVDGTSGETDTQY
>TRBV5-4|TRBJ1-3
ASSLRDRTSGNTIY
>TRBV11-2|TRBJ2-7
ASSLVTSGYEQY
>TRBV7-9|TRBJ2-7
ASSLYDTGREQY
>TRBV9|TRBJ1-1
ASSPRTGSLRGDTEAF
>TRBV5-1|TRBJ1-1
ASSRGTGYNTEAF
>TRBV28|TRBJ2-7
ASSSAGGGRAWEQY
>TRBV25-1|TRBJ1-5
ASSESGLLSKPQH
>TRBV5-4|TRBJ1-5
ASSHQGEVNQPQH
>TRBV6-5|TRBJ2-1
ASREGLAGNNEQF
>TRBV15|TRBJ2-1
ATEGDRAYNEQF
>TRBV7-9|TRBJ2-3
ASSPPAYTDTQY
>TRBV29-1|TRBJ2-3
SVVGDRVLDTQY
>TRBV2|TRBJ2-1
ASTERGGQAEQF
>TRBV28|TRBJ2-1
ASSSGQGGLDNEQF
>TRBV10-3|TRBJ2-1
AIRTVNDGNEQF
>TRBV10-2|TRBJ1-3
ASKSGDNIY
>TRBV5-5|TRBJ1-2
ASSLVLFGYGYT
>TRBV5-6|TRBJ2-1
ASSLNRVDEQF
>TRBV6-1|TRBJ2-7
ASSPGQGAYEQY
>TRBV6-6|TRBJ2-3
ASSYPTSGSTDTQY
>TRBV7-7|TRBJ2-3
ASSLGQGGETDTQY
>TRBV4-1|TRBJ2-7
ASSQALVSYEQY
>TRBV5-1|TRBJ1-2
ASSWGTGANYGYT
>TRBV21-1|TRBJ2-7
ASSKVGKTGGNYEQY
>TRBV4-1|TRBJ1-5
ASSNPGLLYQPQH
>TRBV5-1|TRBJ1-2
ASSPQGANYGYT
>TRBV5-1|TRBJ2-6
ASSFSDRVGANVLT
>TRBV23-1|TRBJ2-5
ASSQSMGQGGETQY
>TRBV10-3|TRBJ2-7
AISESRANYEQY
>TRBV4-1|TRBJ2-7
ASSPGLAGAREQY
>TRBV29-1|TRBJ1-1
SVARRMNTEAF
>TRBV4-1|TRBJ1-1
ASSHGGGEAF
>TRBV9|TRBJ1-2
ASSDRTGTRRGYT
>TRBV5-1|TRBJ2-2
ASSWLAGEHTGELF